A selection of T cell receptor beta chains follows, all from one sample in a study of regulatory T cells in long-lasting Graves disease. TCRdb called the multiplex PCR reads again in MiXCR, with one record for every CDR3 protein. The sample consists of approximately 440,000 distinct CDR3 sequences, 16% of them appearing once. These same records also appear under a second study, on T cells in Graves' hyperthyroidism and ophthalmopathy.

This specimen was peripheral blood mononuclear cells (PBMCs), taken at new diagnosis, from a patient treated with antithyroid drugs. These receptors all come from a man aged 35 to 55 with Graves disease. CDR3s include the opening cysteine and the closing phenylalanine or tryptophan. Fields, in order: J gene, clone size, V gene, D gene, CDR3 protein, CDR3 DNA. A D gene is named only where the DNA matches it firmly. Size values are once, few and many counts, or a class for expanded clones, and some rows have none.

TRBJ2-7	many	TRBV11-2	.	CASSLGSQSYEQYF	TGTGCCAGCAGCTTAGGATCACAGTCCTACGAGCAGTACTTC
TRBJ2-7	.	TRBV20-1	.	CSAEGGIYEQYF	TGCAGTGCCGAAGGGGGGATCTACGAGCAGTACTTC
TRBJ2-5	few	TRBV5-1	.	CASSRGDSGETQYF	TGCGCCAGCAGCAGAGGGGACAGCGGGGAGACCCAGTACTTC
TRBJ2-7	few	TRBV5-1	TRBD1	CASSLQGQGYEQYF	TGCGCCAGCAGCTTGCAGGGACAGGGTTACGAGCAGTACTTC
TRBJ2-1	.	TRBV19	TRBD2	CAAGLAGVGEQFF	TGTGCCGCGGGACTAGCGGGAGTAGGTGAGCAGTTCTTC
TRBJ2-7	.	TRBV6-1	.	CASSAPRGPSSYERYF	TGTGCCAGCAGTGCTCCGCGGGGCCCGAGCTCCTACGAGCGGTACTTC
TRBJ2-1	many	TRBV7-6	TRBD2	CASSLRHPRTSGNYEQFF	TGTGCCAGCAGCTTGCGCCACCCAAGGACTAGCGGGAACTATGAGCAGTTCTTC
TRBJ2-7	.	TRBV6-1	.	CATNAGIPSYEQYF	TGTGCCACAAACGCAGGGATACCCTCCTACGAGCAGTACTTC
TRBJ2-1	.	TRBV7-2	TRBD2	CASSFFGLAGGFYNEQFF	TGTGCCAGCAGCTTCTTTGGACTAGCGGGAGGGTTCTACAATGAGCAGTTCTTC
TRBJ2-1	.	TRBV27	.	CASSFGQRVGQFF	TGTGCCAGCAGTTTCGGCCAGCGAGTAGGGCAGTTCTTC
TRBJ2-1	many	TRBV7-2	TRBD1	CASSRQGRDYNEQFF	TGTGCCAGCAGCCGACAGGGGCGCGACTACAATGAGCAGTTCTTC
TRBJ1-3	few	TRBV5-8	.	CASRGTDGNTIYF	TGTGCCAGCAGAGGGACCGACGGAAACACCATATATTTT
TRBJ1-1	.	TRBV27	TRBD1	CASSLGQGAGNTEAFF	TGTGCCAGCAGTTTAGGACAGGGGGCAGGGAACACTGAAGCTTTCTTT